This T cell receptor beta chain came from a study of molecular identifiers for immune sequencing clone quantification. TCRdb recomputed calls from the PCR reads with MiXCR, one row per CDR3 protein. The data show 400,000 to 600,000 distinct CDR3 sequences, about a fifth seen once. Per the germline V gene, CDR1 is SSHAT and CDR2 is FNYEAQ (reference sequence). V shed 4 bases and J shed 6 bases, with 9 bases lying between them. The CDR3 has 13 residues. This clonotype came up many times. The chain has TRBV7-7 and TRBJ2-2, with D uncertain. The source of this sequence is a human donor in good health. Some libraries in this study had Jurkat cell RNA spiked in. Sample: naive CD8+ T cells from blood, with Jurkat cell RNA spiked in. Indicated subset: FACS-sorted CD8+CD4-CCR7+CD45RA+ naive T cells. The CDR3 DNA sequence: TGTGCCAGCAGCTCCCTCCTTTCCGGGGAGCTGTTTTTT. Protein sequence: CASSSLLSGELFF.